This T cell receptor (beta chain) was sequenced during a study of neurological immune-mediated disorders. In TCRdb, the 5' RACE reads were re-called with MiXCR into one record per CDR3 protein. The repertoire includes more than 45,000 distinct CDR3 sequences, around 3.6% of them detected once, and about 3.1% sits in the top ten. This clonotype came up many times. Germline CDR1 SNHLY, CDR2 FYNNEI. V shed 5 bases and J shed 3 bases, with 17 bases lying between them. The CDR3 runs 15 residues. The chain recombines TRBV2 with TRBJ2-7; weak D call: TRBD2 (6 bases). The sample taken for sequencing was PBMCs. The source is a woman aged 25 to 39 with multiple sclerosis. The CDR3 DNA reads TGTGCCAGCAGTCGGGGAGGAGGAATTCTCTACGAGCAGTACTTC. Protein product: CASSRGGGILYEQYF.